A selection of T cell receptor beta chains follows, all from one sample in a study of blood T cells in healthy people across ages. TCRdb used MiXCR to reprocess the 5' RACE reads, holding one entry per CDR3 protein. Among 850,000 to 1,300,000 distinct CDR3 sequences listed, 35% to 55% were seen once. Sequenced sample: blood. These TCRs come from a woman in her fifties or sixties in good health. The CDR3 runs from the conserved cysteine through the conserved F or W. The D gene is left open where the match is weak. Size is omitted from some rows. Given values are once, few, many or a class for expanded clones.

TRBJ2-7,few,TRBV6-5,NA,CASSYSAFGPVEDYEQYF,TGTGCCAGCAGTTACTCCGCCTTCGGACCTGTAGAGGACTACGAGCAGTACTTC
TRBJ2-7,once,TRBV29-1,NA,CSVEGGQNSYEQYF,TGCAGCGTTGAAGGGGGACAAAACTCCTACGAGCAGTACTTC
TRBJ1-1,NA,TRBV5-1,TRBD1,CASSLGQTPRDTEAFF,TGCGCCAGCAGCCTGGGACAGACCCCAAGGGACACTGAAGCTTTCTTT
TRBJ1-2,NA,TRBV20-1,NA,CSASATDYGYTF,TGCAGTGCTAGCGCTACGGATTATGGCTACACCTTC
TRBJ2-5,NA,TRBV12-3/TRBV12-4,NA,CASSWDIMETQYF,TGTGCCAGCAGTTGGGACATTATGGAGACCCAGTACTTC
TRBJ1-5,NA,TRBV6-2/TRBV6-3,NA,CASSYLLGQGFLNQPQHF,TGTGCCAGCAGTTACCTCCTGGGGCAGGGCTTCCTCAATCAGCCCCAGCATTTT
TRBJ1-2,NA,TRBV5-5,NA,CASSPPAAYGYTF,TGTGCCAGCAGCCCCCCTGCCGCATATGGCTACACCTTC
TRBJ2-2,NA,TRBV5-1,NA,CASSTGLQAGELFF,TGCGCCAGCAGCACGGGACTTCAGGCCGGGGAGCTGTTTTTT
TRBJ2-3,NA,TRBV9,NA,CASSVFEGSTDTQYF,TGTGCCAGCAGCGTATTCGAGGGCAGCACAGATACGCAGTATTTT
TRBJ2-5,NA,TRBV5-1,NA,CASSLVGRAQETQYF,TGCGCCAGCAGCTTGGTAGGCAGGGCTCAAGAGACCCAGTACTTC
TRBJ2-7,NA,TRBV6-5,TRBD2,CASKAGDVSYEQYF,TGTGCCAGCAAAGCGGGAGATGTAAGCTACGAGCAGTACTTC
TRBJ2-3,few,TRBV7-3,TRBD2,CASSASGSVADTQYF,TGTGCCAGCAGTGCTAGCGGGAGTGTAGCAGATACGCAGTATTTT
TRBJ2-1,NA,TRBV24-1,TRBD1,CATSDTDRAEQFF,TGTGCCACCAGTGACACAGACAGGGCTGAGCAGTTCTTC
TRBJ2-5,NA,TRBV6-2/TRBV6-3,TRBD2,CASRPPSGSPETQYF,TGTGCCAGCAGACCGCCAAGCGGGAGCCCAGAGACCCAGTACTTC
TRBJ2-7,NA,TRBV14,NA,CASSGWGSGDTYEQYF,TGTGCCAGCAGCGGATGGGGTAGCGGAGACACTTACGAGCAGTACTTC
TRBJ2-4,NA,TRBV19,TRBD2,CASSTNQGTSGRVIQYF,TGTGCCAGTAGTACTAATCAAGGGACTAGCGGGAGAGTCATTCAGTACTTC
TRBJ2-7,NA,TRBV12-3/TRBV12-4,TRBD2,CASRAAGGLSYEQYF,TGTGCCAGCAGGGCAGCGGGAGGGCTGTCCTACGAGCAGTACTTC
TRBJ1-2,few,TRBV20-1,TRBD1,CSARAPTGINYGYTF,TGCAGTGCTAGAGCCCCGACAGGGATAAACTATGGCTACACCTTC
TRBJ2-1,NA,TRBV7-6,NA,CASSMSGFYNEQFF,TGTGCCAGCAGCATGAGCGGCTTTTACAATGAGCAGTTCTTC
TRBJ2-3,once,TRBV20-1,TRBD2,CSAVDSGGTDTQYF,TGCAGTGCCGTCGATAGCGGGGGCACAGATACGCAGTATTTT
TRBJ1-2,NA,TRBV6-1,NA,CASGLTNRDLYGYTF,TGTGCCAGCGGCTTGACAAACCGGGACCTCTATGGCTACACCTTC
TRBJ2-1,NA,TRBV4-2,TRBD2,CASSQEGGLATETQFF,TGTGCCAGCAGCCAGGAGGGGGGACTAGCCACAGAGACCCAGTTCTTC
TRBJ2-1,NA,TRBV7-2,NA,CASSRSGDSLYNEQFF,TGTGCCAGCAGCCGTTCCGGGGACTCCCTATACAATGAGCAGTTCTTC
TRBJ2-7,NA,TRBV4-2,TRBD1,CASSQSGDRGASSFYEQYF,TGTGCCAGCAGCCAATCGGGGGACAGGGGGGCGTCTTCGTTCTACGAGCAGTACTTC
TRBJ1-1,few,TRBV6-5,NA,CASSYSRSPNTEAFF,TGTGCCAGCAGTTACTCGCGTTCCCCTAACACTGAAGCTTTCTTT
TRBJ2-7,NA,TRBV12-3/TRBV12-4,NA,CASSLFSEQYF,TGTGCCAGCAGTTTATTCTCGGAGCAGTACTTC
TRBJ2-4,few,TRBV27,TRBD2,CASSITSGSFNIQYF,TGTGCCAGCAGTATAACTAGCGGGAGTTTTAACATTCAGTACTTC
TRBJ1-1,few,TRBV12-3/TRBV12-4,NA,CASSLGEENTEAFF,TGTGCCAGCAGTTTAGGTGAGGAGAACACTGAAGCTTTCTTT
TRBJ2-1,NA,TRBV18,NA,CASSENGGSYNEQFF,TGTGCCAGCTCAGAGAACGGGGGATCCTACAATGAGCAGTTCTTC
TRBJ2-3,NA,TRBV5-1,TRBD2,CASSQGLAGGEDTQYF,TGCGCCAGCAGCCAGGGACTAGCGGGAGGAGAAGATACGCAGTATTTT
TRBJ2-7,NA,TRBV7-2,NA,CASSPMDYEQYF,TGTGCCAGCAGCCCGATGGATTACGAGCAGTACTTC